These 13 T cell receptor beta chains were sequenced from one sample in a study of OX40 agonist ivuxolimab in advanced cancers. Sequencing used immunoSEQ multiplex PCR; TCRdb keeps in-frame clones, though not all of them. This table holds about 67,000 clones, roughly 85% found once. Sequenced here: CD4+ or CD8+ T cells sorted from blood, sampled in a trial of the OX40 agonist ivuxolimab. These receptors all stem from an adult with an advanced solid tumor such as melanoma, head and neck, liver or kidney cancer.

This chain links TRBV9 with TRBJ1-2; possible D gene TRBD1, 5 bases. This CDR3 has 15 amino acids. V lost 4 bases and J 7 bases, leaving 20 bases between the germline ends. The germline CDR1 and CDR2 sequences are SGDLS and YYNGEE. The CDR3 here is CASSQTVGGRGGYTF. As DNA, the CDR3 is TGTGCCAGCAGCCAAACAGTTGGGGGGAGAGGTGGCTACACCTTC.

This chain uses TRBV9 with TRBJ1-1; no clear D gene. CDR1 is SGDLS and CDR2 is YYNGEE in the germline V gene. The CDR3 extends over 14 amino acids. V was cut by 4 bases and J by 5 bases, with 15 bases left in between. CDR3 nucleotide sequence: TGTGCCAGCAGCCCCCTGTTATATCGAACTGAAGCTTTCTTT. It translates to CASSPLLYRTEAFF.

This clone showed up just once. The chain carries TRBV19 and TRBJ2-7; D might be TRBD2 (5 bases). Germline lookup yields CDR1 LNHDA and CDR2 SQIVND (reference sequence). The CDR3 has 13 residues. V was clipped by 3 bases and J by 1 base, with 7 bases between them. Written as DNA, the CDR3 is TGTGCCAGTAGTATTGAGGGATCCTACGAGCAGTACTTC. Protein sequence: CASSIEGSYEQYF. The full variable domain, completed using reference TRBV19 and TRBJ2-7, is DGGITQSPKYLFRKEGQNVTLSCEQNLNHDAMYWYRQDPGQGLRLIYYSQIVNDFQKGDIAEGYSVSREKKESFPLTVTSAQKNPTAFYLCASSIEGSYEQYFGPGTRLTVT.

The J gene is TRBJ2-3, the V gene TRBV7-3, with 12 bases lining up with TRBD2. J was trimmed by 4 bases and V by 6 bases; bases with no gene match: 5. The CDR3 loop spans 15 amino acids. Per the germline V gene, CDR1 is SGHTA and CDR2 is FQGTGA. The CDR3 is CASSSSSGGADTQYF. The DNA of the CDR3 is TGTGCCAGCAGTAGTTCTAGCGGGGGGGCAGATACGCAGTATTTT.

In its sample, this clone was seen once. The chain uses TRBV5-1 and TRBJ2-3, with TRBD1 matching 8 bases. Germline loops: CDR1 SGHRS, CDR2 YFSETQ. V shed 0 bases and J 6 bases; nucleotides not matched to a gene: 6. The CDR3 has 15 amino acids. The CDR3 loop reads CASSLGQGRGDTQYF. The CDR3 DNA sequence: TGCGCCAGCAGCTTGGGACAGGGGAGAGGGGATACGCAGTATTTT.

The rearrangement uses TRBV10-2 and TRBJ2-3, with D possibly matching TRBD1 (5 bases). The CDR3 extends over 15 amino acids. Trimming took off 0 bases at V and 6 bases at J, with 13 bases between the two ends. The germline CDR1 and CDR2 sequences are WSHSY and SAAADI. CDR3 amino acids: CASSESVAQGDTQYF. The CDR3 region has the DNA TGCGCCAGCAGTGAGTCGGTGGCGCAGGGTGATACGCAGTATTTT.

V and J are TRBV28 and TRBJ1-1; D ambiguous. V dropped 11 bases and J dropped 0 bases, with 13 bases sitting between them. The germline CDR1 and CDR2 sequences are MDHEN and SYDVKM. The CDR3 covers 13 residues. The CDR3 loop is CASFPRVNTEAFF. In DNA form, the CDR3 reads TGTGCCTCCTTCCCCCGGGTGAACACTGAAGCTTTCTTT.

The V and J genes are TRBV6-5 and TRBJ2-5, with 7 nucleotides matching TRBD2. The CDR3 totals 15 residues. J gave up 6 bases and V 6 bases, and 13 bases lay outside the gene matches. Germline lookup yields CDR1 MNHEY and CDR2 SVGAGI. This CDR3 is CASSPRGGPGKTQYF. The CDR3 bases are TGTGCCAGCAGCCCAAGGGGAGGGCCAGGGAAGACCCAGTACTTC.

CDR3 DNA sequence: TGTGCCAGCAGTACGGACGGGAACTATGGCTACACCTTC. Translated, it gives CASSTDGNYGYTF. The J gene is TRBJ1-2, the V gene TRBV6-6; D is ambiguous. This CDR3 region has 13 residues. Germline loops: CDR1 MNHNY, CDR2 SVGAGI (reference sequence). Trimming left V 5 bases short and J 2 bases short, with 9 bases between.

This clone appeared a single time. The chain employs TRBV7-8 and TRBJ2-5; D uncertain. V lost 1 base to trimming and J lost 4 bases, with 7 bases between them. Germline V gene data show CDR1 as SGHVS and CDR2 as FQNEAQ. The CDR3 loop spans 13 amino acids. CDR3 DNA: TGTGCCAGCAGCTTAGGCTGGGTAGAGACCCAGTACTTC. This encodes CASSLGWVETQYF.

Written as DNA, the CDR3 is TGTGCCACCGGGGGGGTGCCAGTGTTCTTATACACAGATACGCAGTATTTT. It specifies CATGGVPVFLYTDTQYF. The chain uses TRBV2 and TRBJ2-3, with 8 nucleotides matching TRBD2. The CDR3 spans 17 residues. The V segment lost 10 bases and the J segment 2 bases; nucleotides outside the gene matches: 17. Germline V gene lookup returns CDR1 SNHLY and CDR2 FYNNEI. Full variable domain (rest looked up from reference TRBV2 and TRBJ2-3): EPEVTQTPSHQVTQMGQEVILRCVPISNHLYFYWYRQILGQKVEFLVSFYNNEISEKSEIFDDQFSVERPDGSNFTLKIRSTKLEDSAMYFCATGGVPVFLYTDTQYFGPGTRLTVL.

The chain is built from TRBV7-2 and TRBJ2-7; D not resolved. The V and J ends lost 5 bases and 7 bases respectively, with 12 bases between them. The CDR3 is made up of 12 amino acids. Per the germline V gene, CDR1 is SGHTA and CDR2 is FQGNSA. CDR3 amino acids: CASSPPPGEQYF. CDR3 DNA sequence: TGTGCCAGCAGCCCCCCCCCTGGGGAGCAGTACTTC.

The rearrangement joins TRBV19 to TRBJ2-1; perhaps TRBD2 as D (6 bases). Germline CDR1 reads LNHDA; CDR2 reads SQIVND (reference sequence). This CDR3 is built from 16 residues. The V end lost 7 bases, the J end lost 7 bases, and 23 bases lay between the germline ends. The CDR3 loop reads CASTDPGTPPGNEQFF. The CDR3 bases are TGTGCCAGTACAGACCCCGGGACTCCTCCCGGGAATGAGCAGTTCTTC.